Here is one T cell receptor beta chain with its context. Sequenced by immunoSEQ multiplex PCR; TCRdb stores in-frame clones only, minus some. The sample includes around 300,000 clones, about 89% of them seen just once. The sample's treatment: some 20 received Ad26.COV2.S at low or high dose, single or two shots; about 5 received placebo; per-sample allocation not given. All samples were drawn on day 63, counting from the first vaccine or placebo injection. Losses at the gene ends were 4 bases for V and 4 bases for J; bases not matched to a gene: 5. The CDR3 extends over 14 amino acids. The germline V gene encodes CDR1 ENHRY and CDR2 SYGVKD. This entry belongs to a study of Ad26.COV2.S vaccination and SARS-CoV-2 variants.

The V and J genes are TRBV10-3 and TRBJ1-2; 8 bases align to TRBD1. The receptor comes from a person between 18 and 59 years old who received the Ad26.COV2.S COVID-19 vaccine or a placebo. The specimen comprised peripheral blood, sampled in a trial of Ad26.COV2.S vaccine versus placebo. The CDR3 is CAISGTGTSYGYTF. The DNA for the CDR3 is TGTGCCATCAGTGGGACAGGGACTAGCTATGGCTACACCTTC.